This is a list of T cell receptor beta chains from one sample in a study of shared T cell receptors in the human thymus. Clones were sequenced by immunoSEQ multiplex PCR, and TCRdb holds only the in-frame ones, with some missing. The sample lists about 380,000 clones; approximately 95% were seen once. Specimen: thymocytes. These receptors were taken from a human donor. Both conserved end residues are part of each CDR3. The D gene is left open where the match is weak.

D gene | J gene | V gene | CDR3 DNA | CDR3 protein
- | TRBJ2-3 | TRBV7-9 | TGTGCCAGCAGCTTAATAGGGCAGGACCCAGATACGCAGTATTTT | CASSLIGQDPDTQYF
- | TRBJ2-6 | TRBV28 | TGTGCCAGCAGTCAGACTGGGGCCAACGTCCTGACTTTC | CASSQTGANVLTF
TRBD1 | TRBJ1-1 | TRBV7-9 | TGTGCCAGCAGCCGATGGCCCGGGACAGCCACTGAAGCTTTCTTT | CASSRWPGTATEAFF
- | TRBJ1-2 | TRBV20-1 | TGCAGTGACAAGAGGGTATCGGGCTACACCTTC | CSDKRVSGYTF
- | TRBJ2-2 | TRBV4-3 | TGCGCCAGCAGCCAAGGGGGCACCCGGAACACCGGGGAGCTGTTTTTT | CASSQGGTRNTGELFF
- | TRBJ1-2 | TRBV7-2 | TGTGCCAGCAGCTTAGGAGGGGTTGACTATGGCTACACCTTC | CASSLGGVDYGYTF
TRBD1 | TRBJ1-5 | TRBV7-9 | TGTGCCAGCAGCTTAATCCGGACAGGGAGAGATCAGCCCCAGCATTTT | CASSLIRTGRDQPQHF
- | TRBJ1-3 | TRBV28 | TGTGCCAGCAGTTCCTCAGGCGAATACAGGCCCCGAACTTCTGGAAACACCATATATTTT | CASSSSGEYRPRTSGNTIYF
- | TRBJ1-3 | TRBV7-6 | TGTGCCAGCAGCTTAGCAGGGGAAAAGAGCTCTGGAAACACCATATATTTT | CASSLAGEKSSGNTIYF
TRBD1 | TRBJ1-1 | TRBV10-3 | TGTGCCATCAGGATGACAGGGGGCTCCGCTGAAGCTTTCTTT | CAIRMTGGSAEAFF
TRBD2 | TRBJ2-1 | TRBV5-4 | TGCGCCAGCAGCCAAGATCTTTCCGGACTAGCGGACAACAATGAGCAGTTCTTC | CASSQDLSGLADNNEQFF
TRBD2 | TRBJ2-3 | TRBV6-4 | TGTGCCTGCTTTGCGGGAGGGCCGACAGATACGCAGTATTTT | CACFAGGPTDTQYF
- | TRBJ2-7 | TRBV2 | TGTGCCAGCAGCGGGGGACGGTATGGGGTATACGAGCAGTACTTC | CASSGGRYGVYEQYF
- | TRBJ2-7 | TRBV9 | TGTGCCAGCAGCGTAGGAGCAGGACAGATCGAGCAGTACTTC | CASSVGAGQIEQYF
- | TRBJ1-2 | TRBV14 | TGTGCCAGCAGCCAAGATCCCACAGGTAACTATGGCTACACCTTC | CASSQDPTGNYGYTF
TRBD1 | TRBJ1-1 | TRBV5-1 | TGCGCCAGCAGCCTATGGGACAGTAACACTGAAGCTTTCTTT | CASSLWDSNTEAFF
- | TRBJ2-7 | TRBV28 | TGTGCCAGCAGTTTCCGGAGGGACCCCTCCAGGGCGTCCTACGAGCAGTACTTC | CASSFRRDPSRASYEQYF